Each of the 25 T cell receptor beta chains below was sequenced from the same sample in a study of T cells in localized non-small cell lung cancer. The data were produced by immunoSEQ multiplex PCR, yet TCRdb's version contains in-frame clones alone and is incomplete. The sample has approximately 41,000 clones, over 75% seen once; the top ten hold approximately 10%. Source: PBMCs, taken before any cancer treatment. Receptors were obtained from a woman aged 40-70 years with stage II lung adenocarcinoma.

The chain recombines TRBV28 with TRBJ1-1, with D possibly being TRBD1 (6 bases). The germline V gene encodes CDR1 MDHEN and CDR2 SYDVKM. The CDR3 has 15 residues. V lost 3 bases to trimming and J lost 5 bases, with 16 bases between them. CDR3 residues: CASSLDRQKVTEAFF. The CDR3 DNA reads as TGTGCCAGCAGTTTGGACAGACAAAAGGTTACTGAAGCTTTCTTT.

CDR3 amino acids: CASSTPSIYEQYF. The DNA of the CDR3 is TGTGCCAGCAGCACCCCATCGATCTACGAGCAGTACTTC. The chain uses TRBV28 and TRBJ2-7; the D is unclear. CDR3 size: 13 residues. Germline V lookup: CDR1 MDHEN, CDR2 SYDVKM. V gave up 6 bases and J gave up 3 bases, with 12 bases separating them. Full variable domain (missing parts from reference TRBV28 and TRBJ2-7): DVKVTQSSRYLVKRTGEKVFLECVQDMDHENMFWYRQDPGLGLRLIYFSYDVKMKEKGDIPEGYSVSREKKERFSLILESASTNQTSMYLCASSTPSIYEQYFGPGTRLTVT.

The CDR3 DNA is TGCAGCGTTGTCCCCTCGGTAGGGGTAAGCGAGACCCAGTACTTC. This translates into CSVVPSVGVSETQYF. The chain is built from TRBV29-1 and TRBJ2-5, with D perhaps TRBD1 (5 bases). V lost 4 bases and J 5 bases, leaving 20 bases between the germline ends. The length of the CDR3 is 15 residues. The V gene's germline CDR1 is SQVTM and CDR2 ANQGSEA.

V and J are TRBV9 and TRBJ2-5; D is ambiguous. Germline CDR1 reads SGDLS; CDR2 reads YYNGEE. Trimming removed 4 bases at V and 3 bases at J, with 4 bases between. The CDR3 covers 11 residues. The chain's CDR3 is CASSFEETQYF. The CDR3 nucleotides are TGTGCCAGCAGCTTCGAAGAGACCCAGTACTTC.

This clone was counted a single time. J is TRBJ2-7 and V is TRBV19; 7 nucleotides match TRBD2. V shed 3 bases, J shed 1 base, and the junction held 3 bases outside the gene matches. The length of the CDR3 is 14 residues. Looked up from germline, CDR1 is LNHDA and CDR2 is SQIVND (reference sequence). The CDR3 here is CASSMTGGSYEQYF. CDR3 sequence (DNA): TGTGCCAGTAGTATGACGGGGGGTTCCTACGAGCAGTACTTC.

The rearrangement joins TRBV7-2 to TRBJ1-4, with 9 bases identical to TRBD1. Germline-derived CDR1 and CDR2 are SGHTA and FQGNSA. This CDR3 comprises 14 residues. The V and J ends lost 6 bases and 5 bases, in that order; junction bases with no gene match: 4. The CDR3, as DNA: TGTGCCAGCAGGGGGACAGGGTCAAATGAAAAACTGTTTTTT. Encoded protein: CASRGTGSNEKLFF.

The chain joins TRBV6-6 to TRBJ2-5, with TRBD1 matching 8 bases. Trimming at V came to 4 bases and at J to 5 bases, leaving 12 bases not matched to a gene. The germline V gene has CDR1 MNHNY and CDR2 SVGAGI (reference sequence). This CDR3 has 16 amino acids. The CDR3 spells CASSFRTGLNDETQYF. The CDR3 DNA reads as TGTGCCAGCAGTTTCCGGACAGGGCTGAATGACGAGACCCAGTACTTC.

This chain's CDR3 is CAARARGQGNTIYF. CDR3 sequence (DNA): TGTGCCGCGCGGGCCAGGGGCCAAGGGAACACCATATATTTT. The chain recombines TRBV15 with TRBJ1-3, with a weak D call TRBD1 (6 bases). Trimming removed 11 bases from V and 7 bases from J, with 21 bases in between. CDR1 and CDR2 from the germline V gene are LNHNV and YYDKDF (reference sequence). The CDR3 is 14 amino acids.

The rearrangement uses TRBV10-2 and TRBJ1-5; D unresolved. CDR1 is WSHSY, CDR2 SAAADI, per germline. Trimming left V 2 bases short and J 7 bases short, with 15 bases between. CDR3 length: 15 amino acids. CDR3 loop: CASSELRLDKQPQHF. The CDR3 DNA is TGCGCCAGCAGTGAGCTAAGGTTAGATAAGCAGCCCCAGCATTTT.

The rearrangement links TRBV16 to TRBJ1-1; 10 bases line up with TRBD1. The CDR3 runs 15 residues. Germline V gene lookup returns CDR1 KGHSY and CDR2 FQNENV. With 2 bases clipped from V and 3 bases from J, the junction kept 3 bases outside the gene matches. The CDR3 coding sequence is TGTGCCAGCAGCCAACTAGGGACAGGGGACACTGAAGCTTTCTTT. Translation: CASSQLGTGDTEAFF.

The chain uses TRBV9 and TRBJ2-3; perhaps TRBD1 as D (6 bases). Germline V gene lookup returns CDR1 SGDLS and CDR2 YYNGEE. V lost 0 bases, J lost 1 base, and 9 bases lay in between. The CDR3 covers 15 residues. CDR3 coding DNA: TGTGCCAGCAGCGTAGAAAAGGGGGGCACAGATACGCAGTATTTT. It encodes CASSVEKGGTDTQYF.

The chain joins TRBV5-5 to TRBJ1-6; 9 bases line up with TRBD1. This CDR3 comprises 18 residues. V dropped 3 bases and J dropped 0; count of bases not matched to a gene: 7. Per germline, CDR1 SGHKS and CDR2 YYEKEE (reference sequence). CDR3 loop: CASSSGTGTYSYNSPLHF. The CDR3 DNA follows: TGTGCCAGCAGCTCCGGGACAGGGACTTACTCCTATAATTCACCCCTCCACTTT. Based on the CDR3 plus reference TRBV5-5 and TRBJ1-6, the full variable domain is DAGVTQSPTHLIKTRGQQVTLRCSPISGHKSVSWYQQVLGQGPQFIFQYYEKEERGRGNFPDRFSARQFPNYSSELNVNALLLGDSALYLCASSSGTGTYSYNSPLHFGNGTRLTVT.

The chain recombines TRBV10-3 with TRBJ1-1, with a possible D match to TRBD1 (5 bases). V was trimmed by 5 bases and J by 0 bases, leaving 10 bases between them. In germline, CDR1 is ENHRY, CDR2 SYGVKD. This CDR3 contains 14 residues. The chain's CDR3 is CAISTGTVNTEAFF. The CDR3, as DNA: TGTGCCATCAGTACCGGGACGGTGAACACTGAAGCTTTCTTT.

The chain employs TRBV7-8 and TRBJ2-7; tentative D call: TRBD2 (6 bases). CDR3 length: 15 amino acids. CDR1 and CDR2 (germline): SGHVS, FQNEAQ. Deletions cut 5 bases from V and 3 bases from J, with 17 bases between. CDR3 loop: CASSPSSALLYEQYF. The CDR3 DNA reads TGTGCCAGCAGCCCATCTAGCGCCCTCCTCTACGAGCAGTACTTC.

On this clone itself: One end of the junction fails to match germline, which may point to a read error. The chain links TRBV7-2 to TRBJ2-1; D is undetermined. The CDR3 consists of 13 residues. From germline, CDR1 is SGHTA and CDR2 FQGNSA. The CDR3 region has the DNA TGTGCCAGCAGTTTAGGGAACCGCAATGAGCAGTTCTTC. Translating gives CASSLGNRNEQFF. The whole variable domain, remainder taken from reference TRBV7-2 and TRBJ2-1, is GAGVSQSPSNKVTEKGKDVELRCDPISGHTALYWYRQSLGQGLEFLIYFQGNSAPDKSGLPSDRFSAERTGGSVSTLTIQRTQQEDSAVYLCASSLGNRNEQFFGPGTRLTVL.

The genes are TRBV29-1 and TRBJ1-5; 9 positions match TRBD1. The CDR3 consists of 13 residues. Unmatched junction bases numbered 8, after V lost 7 bases and J lost 7 bases. Germline V gives CDR1 SQVTM, CDR2 ANQGSEA. The CDR3 reads CSAGTGREQPQHF. CDR3 bases: TGCAGCGCCGGGACAGGGAGAGAACAGCCCCAGCATTTT. Drawing the rest from reference TRBV29-1 and TRBJ1-5, the complete variable domain is SAVISQKPSRDICQRGTSLTIQCQVDSQVTMMFWYRQQPGQSLTLIATANQGSEATYESGFVIDKFPISRPNLTFSTLTVSNMSPEDSSIYLCSAGTGREQPQHFGDGTRLSIL.

The chain recombines TRBV5-1 with TRBJ2-3; D is possibly TRBD1 (5 bases). The length of the CDR3 is 15 residues. V lost 0 bases, J lost 4 bases, and 12 bases lay in between. CDR1 and CDR2 (germline): SGHRS, YFSETQ. The CDR3 spells CASSLDRSTPDTQYF. The CDR3 bases are TGCGCCAGCAGCTTGGACAGGAGCACTCCAGATACGCAGTATTTT.

The chain is built from TRBV6-6 and TRBJ2-7; D is undetermined. In germline, CDR1 is MNHNY, CDR2 SVGAGI (reference sequence). The CDR3 spans 15 residues. Trimming cost V 3 bases and J 0 bases, with 12 bases left between them. CDR3 nucleotide sequence: TGTGCCAGCAGTTATAGCATTTCGAGCTCCTACGAGCAGTACTTC. It translates to CASSYSISSSYEQYF.

Only one count was recorded for this clone. The rearrangement uses TRBV23-1 and TRBJ2-7; D is perhaps TRBD2 (5 bases). TRBV23-1 qualifies as an ORF whose function is uncertain. Trimming left V 0 bases short and J 1 base short, with 16 bases between. CDR3 size: 17 residues. CDR3 residues: CASSQSKPRDPSYEQYF. As DNA, the CDR3 is TGCGCCAGCAGTCAATCGAAGCCGAGGGATCCTTCCTACGAGCAGTACTTC.

This chain uses TRBV6-1 with TRBJ2-5; the D is unclear. CDR3 length equals 15 residues. Germline-derived CDR1 and CDR2 are MNHNS and SASEGT. V shed 4 bases and J shed 2 bases, with 14 bases lying between them. The CDR3 loop is CASSAFSTVQETQYF. Written as DNA, the CDR3 is TGTGCCAGCAGTGCCTTCTCAACGGTGCAAGAGACCCAGTACTTC.

The gene calls are TRBV19 and TRBJ1-2; 9 bases are a match to TRBD1. The V gene's germline CDR1 is LNHDA and CDR2 SQIVND (reference sequence). V shed 5 bases, J shed 3 bases, and the junction held 4 bases outside the gene matches. The CDR3 is made up of 14 amino acids. The CDR3 bases are TGTGCCAGTAGTTACACAGGGGGCGACTATGGCTACACCTTC. Amino acid sequence: CASSYTGGDYGYTF.

The V gene is TRBV4-1, the J gene TRBJ2-2; 15 nucleotides align to TRBD2. The germline gives CDR1 MGHRA, CDR2 YSYEKL. The CDR3 has 20 residues. V lost 4 bases and J lost 3; bases outside the gene matches: 12. The CDR3 sequence is CASSPKPGLAGGPDTGELFF. The DNA for the CDR3 is TGCGCCAGCAGCCCAAAGCCTGGACTAGCGGGGGGGCCGGACACCGGGGAGCTGTTTTTT.

This chain uses TRBV5-6 with TRBJ2-6; possible D gene TRBD2, 7 bases. Germline lookup yields CDR1 SGHDT and CDR2 YYEEEE. Trimming took off 4 bases at V and 0 bases at J, with 14 bases between the two ends. The CDR3 sequence is 17 residues long. The CDR3 loop reads CASSPMGGPSGANVLTF. The CDR3 DNA reads TGTGCCAGCAGCCCTATGGGGGGGCCCTCTGGGGCCAACGTCCTGACTTTC.

The chain couples TRBV4-2 to TRBJ2-5, with 12 nucleotides matching TRBD2. This CDR3 spans 16 amino acids. Germline V gives CDR1 LGHNA, CDR2 YNFKEQ. The V gene end was trimmed by 4 bases and the J gene end by 2 bases; junction bases not matched to a gene: 5. Here the CDR3 reads CASSLTSGGIQETQYF. The CDR3 coding sequence is TGTGCCAGCAGCCTAACTAGCGGGGGGATACAAGAGACCCAGTACTTC.

The chain is built from TRBV25-1 and TRBJ2-5; D perhaps matches TRBD1 (6 bases). Trimming removed 3 bases from V and 1 base from J, with 12 bases in between. The CDR3 is 15 residues long. Germline CDR1 MGHDK, CDR2 SYGVNS. CDR3 nucleotides: TGTGCCAGCAGTGATCTCCCAGGGGTCCAAGAGACCCAGTACTTC. This gives the protein CASSDLPGVQETQYF.